This T cell receptor (beta chain) originates from a study of cytomegalovirus exposure and HLA in healthy donors. Study context: An analysis done earlier identified more than 100 million unique TCR beta sequences from about 179 million T cells. Points from the study as a whole: A later analysis linked a missense variant in DCLRE1C to the trimming of TCR beta V and J genes. Indistinguishable V segments, including TRBV6-2 and TRBV6-3, were excluded.

The CDR3 spans 15 residues. Germline V gene data show CDR1 as MNHNY and CDR2 as SVGAGI (reference sequence). V dropped 4 bases and J dropped 2; count of bases not matched to a gene: 6. 13 Jbeta primers and 60 Vbeta primers were used for the PCR. The method was immunoSEQ multiplex PCR; TCRdb's version includes in-frame clones alone and lacks a portion of them. Here the sample spans 180,000 or so clones, roughly 8.7% being singletons. This clone appeared a few times. Its antigen is unidentified. The chain combines TRBV6-6 with TRBJ2-3; 7 nucleotides line up with TRBD1. The sequence was obtained from a woman under 40 in good health and CMV-seropositive. The specimen was PBMCs. This CDR3 reads CASSWGTDLTDTQYF. Here the CDR3 DNA reads TGTGCCAGCAGTTGGGGGACAGACCTCACAGATACGCAGTATTTT.